This T cell receptor (beta chain) was sequenced in a study of blood T cell repertoires in COVID-19. At the level of the study: PBMCs, B-cell-depleted T cells, or T cells provided the cDNA or gDNA that made up the material.

From germline, CDR1 is SGHTA and CDR2 FQGNSA. Trimming removed 3 bases at V and 5 bases at J, with 10 bases between. This CDR3 is built from 14 residues. The data were produced by immunoSEQ multiplex PCR, yet TCRdb's version contains in-frame clones alone and is incomplete. The sample carries around 310,000 clones, around 89% recorded once. This TCR was recovered from a woman aged 40-49 years with COVID-19, enrolled during active disease. The chain combines TRBV7-2 with TRBJ2-2, with D perhaps TRBD2 (5 bases). Sequencing was performed on peripheral blood. CDR3 sequence reads: CASSFRRGTGELFF. The CDR3 DNA reads TGTGCCAGCAGCTTCCGGCGAGGGACCGGGGAGCTGTTTTTT.